One sample yielded the 23 T cell receptor beta chains listed below, sequenced in a study of blood T cell repertoires in COVID-19. Profiled with immunoSEQ multiplex PCR; TCRdb holds only in-frame clones, not every one. The sample contains approximately 350,000 clones, about 88% of which appear only once. The specimen was PBMCs or T cells enriched from blood (not recorded which). Every receptor here comes from a woman aged 30 to 39 who had recovered from COVID-19.

V is TRBV10-1 and J is TRBJ2-3; 12 bases align to TRBD2. In germline, CDR1 is WNHNN, CDR2 SYGVQD (reference sequence). J gave up 0 bases and V 2 bases, and 9 bases lay outside the gene matches. The CDR3 has 19 amino acids. The CDR3 loop reads CASSETALAGGLSTDTQYF. As DNA, the CDR3 is TGCGCCAGCAGTGAGACAGCACTAGCGGGGGGCCTTAGCACAGATACGCAGTATTTT.

This rearrangement joins TRBV6-5 to TRBJ1-2; TRBD1 is a possible D gene (5 bases). CDR1 is MNHEY and CDR2 is SVGAGI in the germline V gene. This CDR3 spans 12 amino acids. Trimming took off 8 bases at V and 5 bases at J, with 12 bases between the two ends. CDR3 nucleotides: TGTGCCAGCTCGCCCGGGACTTATGGCTACACCTTC. It translates to CASSPGTYGYTF.

This rearrangement joins TRBV11-2 to TRBJ2-3; tentatively, D is TRBD2 (5 bases). V was clipped by 5 bases and J by 5 bases, with 20 bases between them. The CDR3 is 16 amino acids. The germline V gene encodes CDR1 SGHAT and CDR2 FQNNGV. The DNA of the CDR3 is TGTGCCAGCAGCCCTATAACGCGGGTTGTAGGAGATACGCAGTATTTT. It encodes CASSPITRVVGDTQYF.

V and J are TRBV25-1 and TRBJ1-6; TRBD1 agrees at 7 bases. The CDR3 is made up of 13 amino acids. CDR1 and CDR2 from the germline V gene are MGHDK and SYGVNS. The trim removed 6 bases at V and 11 bases at J, leaving 7 bases unmatched. CDR3: CASSEQTGTPLHF. CDR3 sequence (DNA): TGTGCCAGCAGCGAACAGACAGGGACACCCCTCCACTTT. The full variable domain, completed using reference TRBV25-1 and TRBJ1-6, is EADIYQTPRYLVIGTGKKITLECSQTMGHDKMYWYQQDPGMELHLIHYSYGVNSTEKGDLSSESTVSRIRTEHFPLTLESARPSHTSQYLCASSEQTGTPLHFGNGTRLTVT.

The chain is built from TRBV7-2 and TRBJ2-7; D ambiguous. Germline V gene data show CDR1 as SGHTA and CDR2 as FQGNSA. V was shortened by 4 bases and J by 3 bases, with 13 bases between the two germline ends. This CDR3 is 14 amino acids long. This CDR3 is CASSSTETVYEQYF. As DNA, the CDR3 is TGTGCCAGCAGCTCAACAGAAACGGTCTACGAGCAGTACTTC.

This chain joins TRBV29-1 and TRBJ2-2; 8 bases align to TRBD2. Germline values: CDR1 SQVTM, CDR2 ANQGSEA. Germline trimming cut 6 bases from V and 5 bases from J; bases unmatched to any gene: 14. The CDR3 covers 16 residues. CDR3 sequence: CSVTPRSGSLTGELFF. CDR3 DNA sequence: TGCAGCGTGACCCCCCGGAGCGGGAGTCTGACCGGGGAGCTGTTTTTT.

The count of this clone is one. This chain links TRBV2 with TRBJ1-4; no firm D call. The CDR3 runs to 14 residues. The V end lost 5 bases, the J end lost 8 bases, and 15 bases lay between the germline ends. Germline values: CDR1 SNHLY, CDR2 FYNNEI. CDR3 sequence: CASSLDIGREKLFF. The CDR3 region has the DNA TGTGCCAGCAGTTTAGACATAGGGAGGGAAAAACTGTTTTTT.

The chain has TRBV7-9 and TRBJ1-3, with D unclear. V dropped 5 bases and J dropped 1 base, with 12 bases sitting between them. The CDR3 has 15 residues. Per germline, CDR1 SEHNR and CDR2 FQNEAQ (reference sequence). CDR3 in amino acids: CASSRPERSGNTIYF. CDR3 DNA: TGTGCCAGCAGCCGACCAGAGCGGTCTGGAAACACCATATATTTT.

This chain links TRBV7-9 with TRBJ1-1, with TRBD1 identical over 8 bases. Trimming cost V 5 bases and J 1 base; bases outside gene matches: 6. Germline V CDR1 and CDR2: SEHNR, FQNEAQ (reference sequence). The CDR3 sequence is 15 residues long. CDR3 in amino acids: CASSPRDRKNTEAFF. Here the CDR3 DNA reads TGTGCCAGCAGCCCACGGGACAGGAAGAACACTGAAGCTTTCTTT.

The V call is TRBV30, the J call TRBJ1-4; tentative D call: TRBD1 (5 bases). The CDR3 runs 14 residues. Trimming stripped 2 bases from V and 8 bases from J, with 15 bases between. The germline gives CDR1 GTSNPN, CDR2 SVGIG (reference sequence). Here the CDR3 DNA reads TGTGCCTGGAGTTACCCGACAGTCCCGGAAAAACTGTTTTTT. Protein: CAWSYPTVPEKLFF.

The genes are TRBV28 and TRBJ2-5, with D unresolved. The V gene lost 4 bases and the J gene lost 0 bases, with 6 bases spanning the gap. This CDR3 contains 13 residues. Germline CDR1 MDHEN, CDR2 SYDVKM. The CDR3 bases are TGTGCCAGCAGTTGGGCATACCAAGAGACCCAGTACTTC. Translating it yields CASSWAYQETQYF.

The V gene is TRBV6-1, the J gene TRBJ2-1; 13 nucleotides line up with TRBD2. V was clipped by 4 bases and J by 0 bases; unmatched bases: 9. Germline lookup yields CDR1 MNHNS and CDR2 SASEGT. The length of the CDR3 is 19 residues. The CDR3 bases are TGTGCCAGCAGTGGCCTGGGGACTAGCGGGGATAGCTCCTACAATGAGCAGTTCTTC. Its translation: CASSGLGTSGDSSYNEQFF.

J is TRBJ2-2 and V is TRBV7-2; 10 bases map to TRBD2. The trim removed 0 bases at V and 4 bases at J, leaving 2 bases unmatched. The CDR3 contains 16 residues. Per the germline V gene, CDR1 is SGHTA and CDR2 is FQGNSA. The CDR3 coding sequence is TGTGCCAGCAGCTTAGCTAGCGGGAGGCCCACCGGGGAGCTGTTTTTT. Encoded protein: CASSLASGRPTGELFF.

The gene calls are TRBV3-1 (or the pseudogene TRBV3-2) and TRBJ2-7; D ambiguous. The CDR3 extends over 12 amino acids. Germline V gene sequence: CDR1 LGHDT, CDR2 YNNKEL (reference sequence). The ends were cut back, 4 bases at V and 3 bases at J, with 7 bases in the middle. The CDR3 spells CASSRASYEQYF. In nucleotides, the CDR3 is TGTGCCAGCAGCCGAGCAAGCTACGAGCAGTACTTC.

V usage is TRBV7-6 and J usage is TRBJ2-1; D gene uncertain. The V and J ends lost 1 base and 4 bases respectively, with 5 bases between them. Germline-derived CDR1 and CDR2 are SGHVS and FNYEAQ. This CDR3 comprises 13 residues. This chain's CDR3 is CASSLGDYNEQFF. The CDR3 region has the DNA TGTGCCAGCAGCTTAGGAGATTACAATGAGCAGTTCTTC.

V and J are TRBV5-1 and TRBJ1-2; a weak D match, TRBD1 (6 bases). Per the germline V gene, CDR1 is SGHRS and CDR2 is YFSETQ. V was trimmed by 2 bases and J by 8 bases, leaving 16 bases between them. This CDR3 spans 14 amino acids. CDR3 region: CASSFEQGFDGYTF. CDR3 DNA sequence: TGCGCCAGCAGCTTCGAACAGGGATTTGACGGCTACACCTTC.

This chain connects TRBV5-4 to TRBJ1-4, with no clear D. CDR1 SGHNT and CDR2 YYREEE come from the germline V gene (reference sequence). The CDR3 is made up of 15 amino acids. Trimming removed 1 base at V and 5 bases at J, with 12 bases between. CDR3 sequence: CASSLSGVGNEKLFF. CDR3 nucleotide sequence: TGTGCCAGCAGCTTGAGCGGGGTTGGGAATGAAAAACTGTTTTTT.

V is TRBV15 and J is TRBJ1-2; a weak D match, TRBD1 (6 bases). Trimming left V 5 bases short and J 2 bases short, with 18 bases between. Per germline, CDR1 LNHNV and CDR2 YYDKDF (reference sequence). This CDR3 comprises 16 residues. CDR3 nucleotides: TGTGCCACCAGCTCCAGCCATTCAGACAGGAACTATGGCTACACCTTC. This codes for CATSSSHSDRNYGYTF.

The chain links TRBV6-5 to TRBJ2-3; D perhaps matches TRBD2 (6 bases). Germline CDR1 and CDR2: MNHEY and SVGAGI. V was pared by 5 bases and J by 5 bases, with 17 bases between. The CDR3 is 15 residues long. The CDR3 loop is CASSPRREWRDTQYF. As DNA, the CDR3 is TGTGCCAGCAGTCCCAGGAGGGAGTGGCGAGATACGCAGTATTTT.

The chain couples TRBV29-1 to TRBJ1-2, with 7 bases matching TRBD1. The CDR3 contains 13 residues. Germline CDR1 SQVTM, CDR2 ANQGSEA. Unmatched junction bases numbered 7, after V lost 1 base and J lost 8 bases. CDR3 amino acids: CSVEVTGAEGYTF. Here the CDR3 DNA reads TGCAGCGTTGAAGTTACAGGGGCGGAGGGCTACACCTTC.

This rearrangement joins TRBV18 to TRBJ2-7; TRBD1 matches at 9 bases. Germline CDR1 and CDR2: KGHSH and LQKENI. J was trimmed by 3 bases and V by 1 base; bases with no gene match: 7. CDR3 length: 16 residues. The CDR3 is CASSPLDRGEYYEQYF. The CDR3 nucleotides are TGTGCCAGCTCACCACTGGACAGGGGAGAGTACTACGAGCAGTACTTC.

The V call is TRBV28, the J call TRBJ1-5; 10 bases are a match to TRBD1. Trimming cost V 5 bases and J 1 base; bases outside gene matches: 2. The CDR3 runs to 15 residues. The germline V gene has CDR1 MDHEN and CDR2 SYDVKM. DNA for the CDR3: TGTGCCAGCAGTAGGGGACAGGGGAGCAATCAGCCCCAGCATTTT. This codes for CASSRGQGSNQPQHF.

J is TRBJ2-3 and V is TRBV5-4; D gene uncertain. Germline CDR1 SGHNT, CDR2 YYREEE (reference sequence). The length of the CDR3 is 13 residues. V lost 0 bases and J lost 1, with 3 bases in between. CDR3: CASSLGGTDTQYF. The CDR3 DNA sequence: TGTGCCAGCAGCTTGGGCGGCACAGATACGCAGTATTTT.